A selection of T cell receptor beta chains follows, all from one sample in a study of PD-L1 blockade in urothelial cancer. Clones were sequenced by immunoSEQ multiplex PCR, and TCRdb holds only the in-frame ones, with some missing. The sample carries 30,000 to 40,000 clones, 90% to 95% recorded once. The sample was PBMCs, taken around atezolizumab (anti-PD-L1) treatment. The receptor source for this set is a woman aged 60-75 years with urothelial cancer. The CDR3 runs from the conserved cysteine through the conserved F or W. D genes are given only for firm matches. A clone size is listed for some rows: how often the clone was seen (once, few, many), or a class if it is expanded.

J	V	length	size	D	DNA	CDR3
TRBJ2-3	TRBV2	12	NA	TRBD2	TGTGCCAGCACGGCGGGAGTAGATACGCAGTATTTT	CASTAGVDTQYF
TRBJ2-1	TRBV9	15	NA	TRBD2	TGTGCCAGCAGCGTAACCGGCTGGGGGGGCAATGAGCAGTTCTTC	CASSVTGWGGNEQFF
TRBJ2-3	TRBV7-9	15	NA	NA	TGTGCCAGCAGCTTAGAATTAGAGGCGTCAGATACGCAGTATTTT	CASSLELEASDTQYF
TRBJ2-7	TRBV6-1	15	NA	TRBD2	TGTGCCAGCAGCGCCCGACTAGCGGGGGCATGGGAGCAGTACTTC	CASSARLAGAWEQYF
TRBJ2-1	TRBV4-1	12	NA	NA	TGCGCCAGCAGCCACCCTTACAATGAGCAGTTCTTC	CASSHPYNEQFF
TRBJ2-7	TRBV11-2	15	NA	TRBD1	TGTGCCAGCAGCTTGGGCACAGGGGCAGGGTCCGAGCAGTACTTC	CASSLGTGAGSEQYF
TRBJ1-3	TRBV2	15	once	TRBD1	TGTGCCAGCACGGGACAGTCTCACTCTGGAAACACCATATATTTT	CASTGQSHSGNTIYF
TRBJ2-3	TRBV2	15	NA	TRBD2	TGTGCCAGCAGTTCGACTAGCGGCCTCACAGATACGCAGTATTTT	CASSSTSGLTDTQYF
TRBJ2-7	TRBV4-2	15	NA	TRBD2	TGTGCCAGCAGCCAGGGACTAGCGGAAGCCTACGAGCAGTACTTC	CASSQGLAEAYEQYF
TRBJ1-2	TRBV28	14	NA	TRBD1	TGTGCCAGCAGTTCAGGGGGCCGGGGCTATGGCTACACCTTC	CASSSGGRGYGYTF
TRBJ1-1	TRBV4-1	14	NA	TRBD1	TGCGCCAGCAGCCTACAGGGGGCTATCACTGAAGCTTTCTTT	CASSLQGAITEAFF
TRBJ1-2	TRBV5-4	12	few	NA	TGTGCCAGCAGCTTCCCTCGAGGAGGCTACACCTTC	CASSFPRGGYTF
TRBJ2-5	TRBV2	12	NA	NA	TGTGCCAGCAGGGACTACGGAGAGACCCAGTACTTC	CASRDYGETQYF
TRBJ2-1	TRBV18	15	NA	TRBD2	TGTGCCAGCTCACCGCCACCGGGACTATACAATGAGCAGTTCTTC	CASSPPPGLYNEQFF
TRBJ1-1	TRBV6-5	12	NA	NA	TGTGCCAGCATCACTGCGCCGGGTGAAGCTTTCTTT	CASITAPGEAFF
TRBJ2-7	TRBV27	15	NA	TRBD2	TGTGCCAGCAGTCCCGGGACTAGCGGGAGATACGAGCAGTACTTC	CASSPGTSGRYEQYF
TRBJ1-2	TRBV19	14	NA	TRBD1	TGTGCCAGTAGGGGCATCGACAGGGGAGGGGGCTACACCTTC	CASRGIDRGGGYTF
TRBJ2-3	TRBV27	17	NA	NA	TGTGCCAGCAGTTCAGGCCTAGGGGGGAGGGCCTCAGATACGCAGTATTTT	CASSSGLGGRASDTQYF
TRBJ2-7	TRBV2	13	NA	TRBD2	TGTGCCAGCAGTGCGGGGGGCTCCTACGAGCAGTACTTC	CASSAGGSYEQYF
TRBJ1-4	TRBV4-2	16	NA	NA	TGTGCCAGCAGCCAAGATTGGTACACCAGTAATGAAAAACTGTTTTTT	CASSQDWYTSNEKLFF
TRBJ1-4	TRBV28	13	few	TRBD1	TGTGCCACATTGGACAGGAGCAGTGAAAAACTGTTTTTT	CATLDRSSEKLFF
TRBJ2-4	TRBV10-2	14	NA	NA	TGCGCCAGCAGTGAGGAGGGGACACTAAACATTCAGTACTTC	CASSEEGTLNIQYF
TRBJ1-1	TRBV4-1	20	once	NA	TGCGCCAGCAGCCAAGTTTTACCGGCAGGCCTCTCCTATATGAACACTGAAGCTTTCTTT	CASSQVLPAGLSYMNTEAFF